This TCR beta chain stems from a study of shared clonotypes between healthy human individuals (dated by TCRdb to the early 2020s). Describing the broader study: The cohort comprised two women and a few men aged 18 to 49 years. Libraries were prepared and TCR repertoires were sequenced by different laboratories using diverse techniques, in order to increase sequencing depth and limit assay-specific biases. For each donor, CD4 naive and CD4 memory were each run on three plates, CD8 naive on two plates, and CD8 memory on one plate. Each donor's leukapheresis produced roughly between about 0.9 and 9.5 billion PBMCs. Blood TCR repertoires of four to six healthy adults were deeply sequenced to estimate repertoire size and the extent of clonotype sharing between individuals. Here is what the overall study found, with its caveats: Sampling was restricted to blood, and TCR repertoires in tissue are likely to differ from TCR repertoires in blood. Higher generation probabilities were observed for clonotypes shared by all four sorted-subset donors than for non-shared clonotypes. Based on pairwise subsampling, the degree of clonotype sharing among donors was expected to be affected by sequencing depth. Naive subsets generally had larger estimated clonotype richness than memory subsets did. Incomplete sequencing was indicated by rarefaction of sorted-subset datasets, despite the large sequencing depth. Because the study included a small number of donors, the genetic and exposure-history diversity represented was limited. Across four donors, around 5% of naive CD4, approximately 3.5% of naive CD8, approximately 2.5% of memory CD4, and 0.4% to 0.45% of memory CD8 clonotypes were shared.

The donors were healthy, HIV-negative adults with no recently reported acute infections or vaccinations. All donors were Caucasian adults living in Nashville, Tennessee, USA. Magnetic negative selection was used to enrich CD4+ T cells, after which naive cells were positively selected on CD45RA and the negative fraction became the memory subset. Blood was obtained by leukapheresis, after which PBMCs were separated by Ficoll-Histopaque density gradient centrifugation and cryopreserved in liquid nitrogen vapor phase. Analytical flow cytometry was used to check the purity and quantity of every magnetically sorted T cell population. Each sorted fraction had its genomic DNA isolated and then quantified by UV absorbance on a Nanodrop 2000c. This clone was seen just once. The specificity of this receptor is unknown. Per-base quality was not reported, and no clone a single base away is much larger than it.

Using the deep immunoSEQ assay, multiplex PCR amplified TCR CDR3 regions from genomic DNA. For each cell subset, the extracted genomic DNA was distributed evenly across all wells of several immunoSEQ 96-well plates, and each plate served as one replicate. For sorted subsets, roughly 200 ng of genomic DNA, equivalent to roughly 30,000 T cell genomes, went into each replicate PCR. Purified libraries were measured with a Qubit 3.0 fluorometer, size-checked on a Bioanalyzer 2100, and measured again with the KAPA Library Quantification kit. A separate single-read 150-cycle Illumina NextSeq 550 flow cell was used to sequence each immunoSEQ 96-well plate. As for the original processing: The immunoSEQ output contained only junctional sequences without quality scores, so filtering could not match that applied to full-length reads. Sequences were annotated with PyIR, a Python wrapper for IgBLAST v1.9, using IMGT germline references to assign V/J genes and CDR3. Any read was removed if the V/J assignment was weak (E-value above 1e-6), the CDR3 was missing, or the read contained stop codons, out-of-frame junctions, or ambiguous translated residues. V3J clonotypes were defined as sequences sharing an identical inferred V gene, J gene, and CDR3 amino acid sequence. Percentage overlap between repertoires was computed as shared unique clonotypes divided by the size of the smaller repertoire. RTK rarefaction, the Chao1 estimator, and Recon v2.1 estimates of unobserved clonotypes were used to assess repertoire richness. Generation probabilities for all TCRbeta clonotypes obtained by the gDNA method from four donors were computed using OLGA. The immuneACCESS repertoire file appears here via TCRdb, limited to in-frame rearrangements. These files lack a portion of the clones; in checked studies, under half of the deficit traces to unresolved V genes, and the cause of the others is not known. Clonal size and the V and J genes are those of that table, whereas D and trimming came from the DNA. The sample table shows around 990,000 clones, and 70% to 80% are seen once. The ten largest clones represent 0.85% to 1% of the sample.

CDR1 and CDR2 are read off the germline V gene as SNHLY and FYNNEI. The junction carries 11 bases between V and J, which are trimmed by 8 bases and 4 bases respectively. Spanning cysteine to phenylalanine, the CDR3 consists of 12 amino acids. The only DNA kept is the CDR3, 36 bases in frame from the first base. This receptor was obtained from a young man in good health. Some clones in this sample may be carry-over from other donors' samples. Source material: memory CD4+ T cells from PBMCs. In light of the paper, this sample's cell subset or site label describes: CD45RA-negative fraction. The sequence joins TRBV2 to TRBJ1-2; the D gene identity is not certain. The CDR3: CASSSRSYGYTF. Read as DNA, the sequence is TGTGCCAGCTCCTCCCGAAGCTATGGCTACACCTTC.